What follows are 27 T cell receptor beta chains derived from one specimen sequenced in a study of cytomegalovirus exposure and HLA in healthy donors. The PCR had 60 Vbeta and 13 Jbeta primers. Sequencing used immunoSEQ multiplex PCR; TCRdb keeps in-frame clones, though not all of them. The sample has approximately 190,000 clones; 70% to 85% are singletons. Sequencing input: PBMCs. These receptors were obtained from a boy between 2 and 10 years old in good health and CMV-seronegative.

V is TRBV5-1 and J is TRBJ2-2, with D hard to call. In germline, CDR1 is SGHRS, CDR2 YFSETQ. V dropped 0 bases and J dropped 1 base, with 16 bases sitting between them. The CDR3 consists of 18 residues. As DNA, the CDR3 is TGCGCCAGCAGCTTGGCCGGTAACGGTTACTTGAACACCGGGGAGCTGTTTTTT. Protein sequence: CASSLAGNGYLNTGELFF.

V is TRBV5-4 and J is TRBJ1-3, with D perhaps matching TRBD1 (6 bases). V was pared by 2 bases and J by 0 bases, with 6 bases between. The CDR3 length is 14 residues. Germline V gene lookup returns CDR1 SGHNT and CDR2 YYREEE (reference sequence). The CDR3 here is CASSLQGSGNTIYF. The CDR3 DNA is TGTGCCAGCAGCTTACAGGGCTCTGGAAACACCATATATTTT.

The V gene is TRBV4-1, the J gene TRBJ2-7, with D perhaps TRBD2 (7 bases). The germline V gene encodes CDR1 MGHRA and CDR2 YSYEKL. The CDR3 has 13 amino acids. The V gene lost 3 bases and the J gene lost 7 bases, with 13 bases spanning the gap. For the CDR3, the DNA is TGCGCCAGCAGCCAGGGGGGGCGCGAAGAGCAGTACTTC. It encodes CASSQGGREEQYF.

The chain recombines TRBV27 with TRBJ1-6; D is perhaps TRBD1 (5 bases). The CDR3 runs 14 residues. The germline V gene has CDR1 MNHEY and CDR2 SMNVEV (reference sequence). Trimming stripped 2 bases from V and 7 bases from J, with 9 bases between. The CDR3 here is CASSLEGENSPLHF. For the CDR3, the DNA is TGTGCCAGCAGTTTAGAAGGGGAAAATTCACCCCTCCACTTT.

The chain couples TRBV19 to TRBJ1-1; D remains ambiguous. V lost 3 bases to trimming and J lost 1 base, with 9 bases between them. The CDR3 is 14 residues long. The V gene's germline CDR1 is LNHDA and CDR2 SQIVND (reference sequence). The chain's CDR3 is CASSMTLQNTEAFF. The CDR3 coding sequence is TGTGCCAGTAGTATGACTCTCCAGAACACTGAAGCTTTCTTT.

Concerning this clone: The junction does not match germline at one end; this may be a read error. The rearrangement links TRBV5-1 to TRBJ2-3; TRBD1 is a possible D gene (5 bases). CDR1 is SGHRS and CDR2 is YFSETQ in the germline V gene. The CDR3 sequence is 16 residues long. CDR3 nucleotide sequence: TGCGTCAGCAGCGACTTGTTGGCAGGGAGCACAGATACGCAGTATTTT. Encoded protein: CVSSDLLAGSTDTQYF. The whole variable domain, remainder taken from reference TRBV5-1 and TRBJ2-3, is KAGVTQTPRYLIKTRGQQVTLSCSPISGHRSVSWYQQTPGQGLQFLFEYFSETQRNKGNFPGRFSGRQFSNSRSEMNVSTLELGDSALYLCVSSDLLAGSTDTQYFGPGTRLTVL.

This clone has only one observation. Here the CDR3 DNA reads TGCGCCAGCAGCCAAGAAGCGGGGGGGAGGACAGGACCTAACTATGGCTACACCTTC. Protein: CASSQEAGGRTGPNYGYTF. V and J are TRBV4-3 and TRBJ1-2; 7 bases line up with TRBD1. The ends lost 0 bases at V and 0 bases at J; junction bases unmatched: 13. The CDR3 is 19 amino acids. CDR1 is LGHNA, CDR2 YSLEER, per germline.

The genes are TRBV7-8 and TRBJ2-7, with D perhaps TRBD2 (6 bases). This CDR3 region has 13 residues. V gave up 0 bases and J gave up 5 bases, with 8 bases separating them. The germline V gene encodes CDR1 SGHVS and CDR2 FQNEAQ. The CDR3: CASSLAGLDEQYF. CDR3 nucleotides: TGTGCCAGCAGCTTAGCGGGACTGGACGAGCAGTACTTC.

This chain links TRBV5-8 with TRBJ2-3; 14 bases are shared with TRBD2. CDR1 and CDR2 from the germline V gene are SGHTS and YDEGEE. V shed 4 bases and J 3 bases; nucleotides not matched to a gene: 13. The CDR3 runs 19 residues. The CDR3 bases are TGTGCCAGCAGCCTCCCGTGGACTAGCGGGGGGCGGTGGACAGATACGCAGTATTTT. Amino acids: CASSLPWTSGGRWTDTQYF.

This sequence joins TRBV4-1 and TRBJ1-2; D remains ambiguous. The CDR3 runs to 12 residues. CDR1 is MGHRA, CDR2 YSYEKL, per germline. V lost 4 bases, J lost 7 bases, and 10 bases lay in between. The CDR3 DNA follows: TGCGCCAGCAGCCCACGACATGGTGGCTACACCTTC. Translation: CASSPRHGGYTF.

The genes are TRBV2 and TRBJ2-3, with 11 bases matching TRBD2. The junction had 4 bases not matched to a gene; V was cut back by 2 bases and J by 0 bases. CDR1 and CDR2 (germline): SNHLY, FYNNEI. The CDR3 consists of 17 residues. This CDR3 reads CASSETSGGISTDTQYF. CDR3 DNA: TGTGCCAGCAGTGAAACTAGCGGGGGTATAAGCACAGATACGCAGTATTTT. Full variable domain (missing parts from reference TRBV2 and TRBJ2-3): EPEVTQTPSHQVTQMGQEVILRCVPISNHLYFYWYRQILGQKVEFLVSFYNNEISEKSEIFDDQFSVERPDGSNFTLKIRSTKLEDSAMYFCASSETSGGISTDTQYFGPGTRLTVL.

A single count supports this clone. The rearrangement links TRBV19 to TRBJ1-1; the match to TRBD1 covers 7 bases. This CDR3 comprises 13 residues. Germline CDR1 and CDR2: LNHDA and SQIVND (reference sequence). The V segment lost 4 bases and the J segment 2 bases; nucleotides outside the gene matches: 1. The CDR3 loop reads CASSTGGNTEAFF. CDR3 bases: TGTGCCAGTAGTACAGGGGGTAACACTGAAGCTTTCTTT.

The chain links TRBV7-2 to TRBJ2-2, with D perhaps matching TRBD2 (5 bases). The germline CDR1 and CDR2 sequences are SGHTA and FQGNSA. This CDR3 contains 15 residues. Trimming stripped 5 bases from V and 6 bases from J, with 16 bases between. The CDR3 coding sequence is TGTGCCAGCAGCCCACCGGGGTCCGGGGCCGGGGAGCTGTTTTTT. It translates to CASSPPGSGAGELFF.

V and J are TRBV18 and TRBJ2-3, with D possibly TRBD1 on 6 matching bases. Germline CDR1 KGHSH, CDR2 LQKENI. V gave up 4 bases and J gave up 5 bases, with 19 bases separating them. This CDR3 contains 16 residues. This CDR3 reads CASSRDANRAGDTQYF. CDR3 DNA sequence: TGTGCCAGCTCACGAGACGCCAACAGGGCGGGAGATACGCAGTATTTT.

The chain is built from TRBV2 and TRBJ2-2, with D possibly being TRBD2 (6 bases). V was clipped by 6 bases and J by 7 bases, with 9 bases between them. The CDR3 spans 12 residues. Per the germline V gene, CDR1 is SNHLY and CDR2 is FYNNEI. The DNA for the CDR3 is TGTGCCAGCAGGGAGGGGTACGGGGAGCTGTTTTTT. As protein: CASREGYGELFF.

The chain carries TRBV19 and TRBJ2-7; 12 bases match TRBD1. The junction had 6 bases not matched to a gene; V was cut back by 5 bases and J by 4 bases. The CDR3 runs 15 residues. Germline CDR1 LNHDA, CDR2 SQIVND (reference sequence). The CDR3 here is CASSGPGQGAYEQYF. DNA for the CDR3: TGTGCCAGTAGTGGCCCGGGACAGGGGGCGTACGAGCAGTACTTC.

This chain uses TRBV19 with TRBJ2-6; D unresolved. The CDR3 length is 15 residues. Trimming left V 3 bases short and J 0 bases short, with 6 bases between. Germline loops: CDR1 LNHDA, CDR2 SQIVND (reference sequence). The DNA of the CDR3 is TGTGCCAGTAGTATGTTCCTCTCTGGGGCCAACGTCCTGACTTTC. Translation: CASSMFLSGANVLTF.

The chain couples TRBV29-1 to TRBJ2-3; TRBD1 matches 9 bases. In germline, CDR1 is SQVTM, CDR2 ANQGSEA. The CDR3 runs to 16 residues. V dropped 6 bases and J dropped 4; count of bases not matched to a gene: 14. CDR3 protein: CSVKDRGKRLADTQYF. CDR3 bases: TGCAGCGTGAAGGACAGGGGTAAGAGGTTAGCAGATACGCAGTATTTT.

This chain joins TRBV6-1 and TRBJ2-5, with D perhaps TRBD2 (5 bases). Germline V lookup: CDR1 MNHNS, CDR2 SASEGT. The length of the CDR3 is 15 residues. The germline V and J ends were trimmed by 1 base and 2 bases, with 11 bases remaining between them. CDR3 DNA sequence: TGTGCCAGCAGTGAAGTAGGGTCGGGGCAAGAGACCCAGTACTTC. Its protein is CASSEVGSGQETQYF.

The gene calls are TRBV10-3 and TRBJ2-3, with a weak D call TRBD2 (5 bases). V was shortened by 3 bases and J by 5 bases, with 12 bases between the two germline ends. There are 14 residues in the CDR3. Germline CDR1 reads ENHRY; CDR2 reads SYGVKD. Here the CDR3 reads CAISEKADLDTQYF. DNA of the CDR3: TGTGCCATCAGTGAAAAAGCGGACCTAGATACGCAGTATTTT.

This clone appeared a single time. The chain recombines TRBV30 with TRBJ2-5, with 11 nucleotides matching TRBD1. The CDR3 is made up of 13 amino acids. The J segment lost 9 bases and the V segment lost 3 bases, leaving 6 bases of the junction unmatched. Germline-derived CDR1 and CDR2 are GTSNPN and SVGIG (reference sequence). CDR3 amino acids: CAWSGQGAQAQYF. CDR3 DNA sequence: TGTGCCTGGAGCGGACAGGGGGCGCAGGCCCAGTACTTC.

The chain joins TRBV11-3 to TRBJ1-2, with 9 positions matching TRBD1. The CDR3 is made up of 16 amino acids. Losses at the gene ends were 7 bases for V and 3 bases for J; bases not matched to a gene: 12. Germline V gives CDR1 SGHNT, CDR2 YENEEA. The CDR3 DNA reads TGTGCCAGCAACGAACCCACAGGGGGCGGGGACTATGGCTACACCTTC. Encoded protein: CASNEPTGGGDYGYTF.

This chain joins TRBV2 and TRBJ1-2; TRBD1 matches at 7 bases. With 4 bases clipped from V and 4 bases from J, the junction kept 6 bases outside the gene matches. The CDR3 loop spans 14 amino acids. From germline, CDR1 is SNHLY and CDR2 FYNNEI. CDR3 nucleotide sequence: TGTGCCAGCAGTGCTACAGGGGTCCCCTATGGCTACACCTTC. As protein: CASSATGVPYGYTF.

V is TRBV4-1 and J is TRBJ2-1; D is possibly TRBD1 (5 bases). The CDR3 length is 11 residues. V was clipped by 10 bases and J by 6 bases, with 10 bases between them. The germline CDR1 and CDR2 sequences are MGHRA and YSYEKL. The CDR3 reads CATGNGNEQFF. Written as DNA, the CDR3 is TGCGCCACAGGGAATGGCAATGAGCAGTTCTTC.

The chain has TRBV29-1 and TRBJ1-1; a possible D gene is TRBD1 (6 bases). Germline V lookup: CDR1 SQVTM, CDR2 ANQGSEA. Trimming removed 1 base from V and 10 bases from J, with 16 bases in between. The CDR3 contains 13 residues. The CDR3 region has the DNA TGCAGCGTTGAAGGAACGGCGGGGGCAGGAGCTTTCTTT. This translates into CSVEGTAGAGAFF.

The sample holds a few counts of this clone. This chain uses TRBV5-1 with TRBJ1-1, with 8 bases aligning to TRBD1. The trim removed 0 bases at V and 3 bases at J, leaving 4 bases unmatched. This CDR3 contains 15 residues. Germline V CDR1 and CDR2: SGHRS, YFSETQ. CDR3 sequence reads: CASSLVTTGDTEAFF. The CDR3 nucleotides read TGCGCCAGCAGCTTGGTGACGACAGGGGACACTGAAGCTTTCTTT. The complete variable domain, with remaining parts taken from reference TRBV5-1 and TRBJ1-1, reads KAGVTQTPRYLIKTRGQQVTLSCSPISGHRSVSWYQQTPGQGLQFLFEYFSETQRNKGNFPGRFSGRQFSNSRSEMNVSTLELGDSALYLCASSLVTTGDTEAFFGQGTRLTVV.

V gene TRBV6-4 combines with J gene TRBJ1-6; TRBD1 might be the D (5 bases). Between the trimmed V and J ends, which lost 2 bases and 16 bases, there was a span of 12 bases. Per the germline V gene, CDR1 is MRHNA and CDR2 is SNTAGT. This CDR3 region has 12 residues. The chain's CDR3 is CASSDKWGRLHF. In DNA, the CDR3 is TGTGCCAGCAGTGACAAATGGGGCCGGCTCCACTTT.